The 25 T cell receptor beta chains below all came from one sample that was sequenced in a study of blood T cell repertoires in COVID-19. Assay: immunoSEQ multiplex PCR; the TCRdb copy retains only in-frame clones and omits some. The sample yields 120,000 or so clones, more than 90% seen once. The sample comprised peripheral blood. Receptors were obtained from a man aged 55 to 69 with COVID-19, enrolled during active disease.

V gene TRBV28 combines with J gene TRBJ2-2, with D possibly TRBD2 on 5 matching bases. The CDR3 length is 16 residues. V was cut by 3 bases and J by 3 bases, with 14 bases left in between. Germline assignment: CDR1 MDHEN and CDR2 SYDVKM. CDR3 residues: CASSFGGWRDTGELFF. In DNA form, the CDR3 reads TGTGCCAGCAGTTTCGGCGGCTGGCGGGACACCGGGGAGCTGTTTTTT.

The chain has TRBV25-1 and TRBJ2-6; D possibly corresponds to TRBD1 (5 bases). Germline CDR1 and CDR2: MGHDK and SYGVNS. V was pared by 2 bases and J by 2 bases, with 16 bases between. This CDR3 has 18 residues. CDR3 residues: CASSEPLGRAAGANVLTF. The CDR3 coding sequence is TGTGCCAGCAGTGAACCCCTTGGCAGGGCTGCTGGGGCCAACGTCCTGACTTTC.

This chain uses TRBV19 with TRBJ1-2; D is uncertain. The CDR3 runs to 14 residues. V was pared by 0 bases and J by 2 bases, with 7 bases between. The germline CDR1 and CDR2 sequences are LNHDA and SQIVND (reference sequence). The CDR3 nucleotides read TGTGCCAGTAGTATAGACCCAGTAAACTATGGCTACACCTTC. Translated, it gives CASSIDPVNYGYTF.

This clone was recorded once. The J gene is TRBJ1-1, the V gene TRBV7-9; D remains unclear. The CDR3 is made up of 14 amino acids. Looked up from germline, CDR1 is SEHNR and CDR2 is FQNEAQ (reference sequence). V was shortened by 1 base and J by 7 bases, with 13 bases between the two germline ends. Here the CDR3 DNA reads TGTGCCAGCAGCTTAGACCCAGGAAATAATGAAGCTTTCTTT. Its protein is CASSLDPGNNEAFF.

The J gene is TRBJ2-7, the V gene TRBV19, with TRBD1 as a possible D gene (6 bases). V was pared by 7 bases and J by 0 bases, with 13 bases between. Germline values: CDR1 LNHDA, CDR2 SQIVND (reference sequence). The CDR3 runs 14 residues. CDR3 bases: TGTGCCAGTAAAGGACTGGACAGCTCCTACGAGCAGTACTTC. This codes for CASKGLDSSYEQYF. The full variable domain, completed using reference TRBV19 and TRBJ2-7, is DGGITQSPKYLFRKEGQNVTLSCEQNLNHDAMYWYRQDPGQGLRLIYYSQIVNDFQKGDIAEGYSVSREKKESFPLTVTSAQKNPTAFYLCASKGLDSSYEQYFGPGTRLTVT.

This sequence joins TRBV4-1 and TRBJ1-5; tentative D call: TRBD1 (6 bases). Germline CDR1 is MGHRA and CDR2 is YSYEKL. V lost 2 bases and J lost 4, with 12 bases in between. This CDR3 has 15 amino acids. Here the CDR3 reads CASSQSGQSNQPQHF. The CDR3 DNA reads TGCGCCAGCAGCCAATCCGGACAGTCAAATCAGCCCCAGCATTTT.

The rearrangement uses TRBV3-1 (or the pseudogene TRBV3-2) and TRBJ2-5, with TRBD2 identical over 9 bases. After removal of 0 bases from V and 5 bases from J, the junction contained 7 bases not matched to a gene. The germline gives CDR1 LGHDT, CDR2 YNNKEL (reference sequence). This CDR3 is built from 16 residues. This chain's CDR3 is CASSQELAGGMETQYF. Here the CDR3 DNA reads TGTGCCAGCAGCCAAGAGCTGGCGGGAGGGATGGAGACCCAGTACTTC.

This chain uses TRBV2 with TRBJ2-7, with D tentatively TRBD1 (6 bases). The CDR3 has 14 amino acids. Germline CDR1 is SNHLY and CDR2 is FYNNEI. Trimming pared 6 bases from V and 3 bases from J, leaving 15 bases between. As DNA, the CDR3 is TGTGCCAGCAGGGGGGCCGGAGGTATCTACGAGCAGTACTTC. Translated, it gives CASRGAGGIYEQYF.

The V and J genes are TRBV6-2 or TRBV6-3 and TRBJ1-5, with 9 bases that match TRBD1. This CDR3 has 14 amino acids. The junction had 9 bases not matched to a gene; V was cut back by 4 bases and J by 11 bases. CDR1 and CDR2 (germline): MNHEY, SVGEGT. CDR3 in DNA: TGTGCCAGCAGTTGGACAGGGGCGAGGGTGACCCAGCATTTT. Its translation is CASSWTGARVTQHF.

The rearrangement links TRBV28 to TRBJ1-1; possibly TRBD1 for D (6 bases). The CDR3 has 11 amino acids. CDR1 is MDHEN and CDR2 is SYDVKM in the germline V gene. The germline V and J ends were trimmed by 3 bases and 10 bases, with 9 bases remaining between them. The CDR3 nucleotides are TGTGCCAGCAGTTTGGTGGGGGCAGCTTTCTTT. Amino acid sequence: CASSLVGAAFF.

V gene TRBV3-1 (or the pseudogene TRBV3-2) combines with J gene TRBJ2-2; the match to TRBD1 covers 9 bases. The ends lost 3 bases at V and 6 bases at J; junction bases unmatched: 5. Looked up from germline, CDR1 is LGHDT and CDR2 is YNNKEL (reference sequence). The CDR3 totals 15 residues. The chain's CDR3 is CASSQSQGAPGELFF. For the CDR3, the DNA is TGTGCCAGCAGCCAGTCACAGGGGGCACCCGGGGAGCTGTTTTTT.

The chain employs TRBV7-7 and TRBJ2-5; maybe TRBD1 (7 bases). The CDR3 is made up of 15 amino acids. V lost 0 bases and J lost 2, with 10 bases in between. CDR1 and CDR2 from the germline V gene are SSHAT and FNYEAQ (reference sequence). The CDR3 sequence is CASSLAGGQQETQYF. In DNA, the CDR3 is TGTGCCAGCAGCTTAGCGGGGGGACAGCAAGAGACCCAGTACTTC.

This chain's CDR3 is CASSFGLDRVDGYTF. CDR3 coding DNA: TGTGCCAGCAGTTTTGGGTTGGACAGGGTCGATGGCTACACCTTC. The chain uses TRBV28 and TRBJ1-2, with 8 bases matching TRBD1. J was trimmed by 6 bases and V by 3 bases; bases with no gene match: 9. The CDR3 loop spans 15 amino acids. Germline loops: CDR1 MDHEN, CDR2 SYDVKM.

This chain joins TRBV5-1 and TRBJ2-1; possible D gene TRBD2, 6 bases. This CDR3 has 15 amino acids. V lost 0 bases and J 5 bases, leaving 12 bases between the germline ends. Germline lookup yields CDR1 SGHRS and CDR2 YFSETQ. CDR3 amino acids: CASSLVAGQNNEQFF. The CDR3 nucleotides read TGCGCCAGCAGCTTGGTGGCGGGGCAAAACAATGAGCAGTTCTTC.

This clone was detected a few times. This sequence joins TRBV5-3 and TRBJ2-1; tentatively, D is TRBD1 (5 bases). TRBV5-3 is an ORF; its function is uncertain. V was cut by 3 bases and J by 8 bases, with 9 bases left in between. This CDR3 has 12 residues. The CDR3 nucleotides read TGTGCCAGAAGCTACCTCAGGGATGAGCAGTTCTTC. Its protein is CARSYLRDEQFF.

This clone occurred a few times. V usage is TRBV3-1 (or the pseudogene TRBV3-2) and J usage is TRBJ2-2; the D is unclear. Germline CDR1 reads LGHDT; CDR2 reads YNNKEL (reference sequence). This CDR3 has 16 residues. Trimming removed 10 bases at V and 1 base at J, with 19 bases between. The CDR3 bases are TGTGCCACCCACCCACTGTCCTTATTGAACACCGGGGAGCTGTTTTTT. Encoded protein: CATHPLSLLNTGELFF.

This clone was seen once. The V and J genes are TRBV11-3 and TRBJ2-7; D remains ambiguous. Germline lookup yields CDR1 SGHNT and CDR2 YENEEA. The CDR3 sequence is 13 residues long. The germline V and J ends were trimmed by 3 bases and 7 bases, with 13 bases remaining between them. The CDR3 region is CASSLGSRVEQYF. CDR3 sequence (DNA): TGTGCCAGCAGCTTGGGTTCTCGGGTAGAGCAGTACTTC.

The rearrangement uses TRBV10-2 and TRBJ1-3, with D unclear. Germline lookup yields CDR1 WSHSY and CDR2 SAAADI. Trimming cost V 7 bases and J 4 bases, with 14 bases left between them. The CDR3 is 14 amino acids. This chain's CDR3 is CASTLNRGGNTIYF. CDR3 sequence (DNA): TGCGCCAGCACGCTCAACCGTGGCGGAAACACCATATATTTT.

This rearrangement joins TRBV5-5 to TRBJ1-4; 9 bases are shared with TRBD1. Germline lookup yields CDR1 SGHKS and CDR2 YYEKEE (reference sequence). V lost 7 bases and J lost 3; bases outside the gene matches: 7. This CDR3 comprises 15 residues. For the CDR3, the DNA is TGTGCCAGCGTAACGACAGGGGGGCCTAATGAAAAACTGTTTTTT. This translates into CASVTTGGPNEKLFF.

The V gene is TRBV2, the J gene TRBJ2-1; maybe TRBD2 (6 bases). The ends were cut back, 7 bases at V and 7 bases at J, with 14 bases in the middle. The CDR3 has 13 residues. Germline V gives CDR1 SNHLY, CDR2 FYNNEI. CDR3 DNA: TGTGCCAGCAAAACGGGAGAGATGAATGAGCAGTTCTTC. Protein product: CASKTGEMNEQFF.

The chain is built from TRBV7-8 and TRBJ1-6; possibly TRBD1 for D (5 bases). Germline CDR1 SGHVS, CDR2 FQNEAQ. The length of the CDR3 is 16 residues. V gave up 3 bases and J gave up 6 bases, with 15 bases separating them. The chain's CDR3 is CASSFGTSGGNSPLHF. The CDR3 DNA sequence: TGTGCCAGCAGCTTCGGGACCTCCGGGGGTAATTCACCCCTCCACTTT.

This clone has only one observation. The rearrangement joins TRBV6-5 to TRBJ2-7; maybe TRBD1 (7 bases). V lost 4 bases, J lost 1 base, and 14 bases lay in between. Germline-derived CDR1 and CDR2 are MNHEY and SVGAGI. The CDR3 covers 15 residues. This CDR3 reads CASSSGGQTSYEQYF. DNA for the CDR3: TGTGCCAGCAGTTCCGGGGGACAGACTTCCTACGAGCAGTACTTC.

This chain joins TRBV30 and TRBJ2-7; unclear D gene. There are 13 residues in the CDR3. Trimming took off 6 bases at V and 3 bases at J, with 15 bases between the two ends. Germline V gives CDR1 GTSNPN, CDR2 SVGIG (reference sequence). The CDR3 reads CACNRDTNYEQYF. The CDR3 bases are TGTGCCTGCAACCGAGACACGAACTACGAGCAGTACTTC.

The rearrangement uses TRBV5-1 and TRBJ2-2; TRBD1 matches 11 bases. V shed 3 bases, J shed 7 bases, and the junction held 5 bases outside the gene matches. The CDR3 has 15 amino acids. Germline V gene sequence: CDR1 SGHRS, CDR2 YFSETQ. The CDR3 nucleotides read TGCGCCAGCAGCTGGGACAGGGGGACGGACGGGGAGCTGTTTTTT. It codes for CASSWDRGTDGELFF.

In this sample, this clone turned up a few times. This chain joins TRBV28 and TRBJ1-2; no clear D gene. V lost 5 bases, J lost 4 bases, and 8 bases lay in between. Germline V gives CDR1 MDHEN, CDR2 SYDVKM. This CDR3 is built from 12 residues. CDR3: CASSRRIYGYTF. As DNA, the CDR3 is TGTGCCAGCAGTAGGAGAATCTATGGCTACACCTTC.